Listed here is a single T cell receptor (beta chain). Participants reported their clinical history, and cohort assignment relied on those reports. People in the exposed group encountered a COVID-19 case within 2 weeks before entering the study. The trim removed 3 bases at V and 0 bases at J, leaving 4 bases unmatched. This CDR3 is 16 amino acids long. Germline V lookup: CDR1 MGHDK, CDR2 SYGVNS. In the authors' methods: Nucleated cell number was recorded as an estimate derived from reference gene primer amplification. Measured with immunoSEQ multiplex PCR; TCRdb has only the in-frame clones, and not every one. V and J calls and clone size are those listed in that table; D and trimming were worked out from the DNA. The sample has under 250,000 clones, around nine tenths seen once. The sample belongs to a study of blood T cell repertoires in COVID-19.

This sequence joins TRBV25-1 and TRBJ2-2; 7 bases map to TRBD2. The source of this sequence is a woman in her 30s who had been exposed to COVID-19. Sequenced input: PBMCs or T cells enriched from blood (not recorded which). CDR3 protein: CASSDREGANTGELFF. The CDR3 bases are TGTGCCAGCAGTGACAGGGAGGGCGCGAACACCGGGGAGCTGTTTTTT.